This paragraph reports one T cell receptor beta chain. The data derive from a study of cytomegalovirus exposure and HLA in healthy donors. Per the germline V gene, CDR1 is MGHRA and CDR2 is YSYEKL. V was clipped by 0 bases and J by 2 bases; unmatched bases: 8. This CDR3 contains 17 residues. Use of 60 Vbeta and 13 Jbeta primers characterized the PCR. This table comes from immunoSEQ multiplex PCR, and its TCRdb copy is limited to in-frame clones, with some not included. The sample has 89,000 or so clones; about 83% are singletons. This receptor was obtained from a woman aged 18-29 years in good health and CMV-seropositive. Sequences were obtained from PBMCs. The genes are TRBV4-1 and TRBJ2-3; 7 bases align to TRBD1. The CDR3 reads CASSQDMDRRHTDTQYF. CDR3 nucleotide sequence: TGCGCCAGCAGCCAAGATATGGACAGGAGGCACACAGATACGCAGTATTTT.